The 19 T cell receptor beta chains reported below all come from one sample, sequenced in a study of early T cells in non-severe SARS-CoV-2 infection. MiXCR, run by TCRdb on the 5' RACE reads, gives a single entry per CDR3 protein. In the table there are 65,000 to 70,000 distinct CDR3 sequences, roughly an eighth of which are singletons. The specimen sequenced was whole blood. The source is an adult who was a healthcare worker with PCR-confirmed SARS-CoV-2 infection or an uninfected control (not recorded which).

In this sample, this clonotype turned up a few times. The chain couples TRBV6-6 to TRBJ1-5; D is unclear. Germline CDR1 reads MNHNY; CDR2 reads SVGAGI (reference sequence). CDR3 length: 11 amino acids. With 6 bases removed from V and 3 bases from J, the gap between germline ends came to 3 bases. The CDR3 is CASSDNQPQHF. The CDR3 coding sequence is TGTGCCAGCAGCGACAATCAGCCCCAGCATTTT.

This clonotype has a handful of counts. This chain connects TRBV9 to TRBJ2-4; 12 bases agree with TRBD2. The ends lost 2 bases at V and 8 bases at J; junction bases unmatched: 11. The CDR3 runs 17 residues. The germline V gene encodes CDR1 SGDLS and CDR2 YYNGEE. The DNA of the CDR3 is TGTGCCAGCAGCGTGAAGGCTAGCGGGGGGGAACGTGACATTCAGTACTTC. Amino acid sequence: CASSVKASGGERDIQYF. Combining the CDR3 with reference TRBV9 and TRBJ2-4 gives the whole variable domain DSGVTQTPKHLITATGQRVTLRCSPRSGDLSVYWYQQSLDQGLQFLIQYYNGEERAKGNILERFSAQQFPDLHSELNLSSLELGDSALYFCASSVKASGGERDIQYFGAGTRLSVL.

This clonotype was detected ten times or more. The chain has TRBV6-1 and TRBJ2-1, with TRBD2 matching 11 bases. V lost 2 bases, J lost 3 bases, and 6 bases stayed unmatched. CDR3 length: 17 residues. Germline V gene sequence: CDR1 MNHNS, CDR2 SASEGT. The CDR3 bases are TGTGCCAGCAGTGAATTGTCTAGCGGGGGGCTCTACAATGAGCAGTTCTTC. It translates to CASSELSSGGLYNEQFF.

This clonotype appeared a few times. CDR3 amino acids: CASSLGNGKLFF. In DNA form, the CDR3 reads TGTGCCAGCAGTTTAGGCAACGGAAAACTGTTTTTT. The chain couples TRBV12-3 or TRBV12-4 to TRBJ1-4; D gene unclear. The V gene lost 1 base and the J gene lost 10 bases, with 7 bases spanning the gap. The CDR3 is made up of 12 amino acids.

This clonotype was picked up a small number of times. The chain recombines TRBV7-2 with TRBJ2-3, with D perhaps matching TRBD1 (6 bases). Germline V gene data show CDR1 as SGHTA and CDR2 as FQGNSA. CDR3 length: 15 residues. Trimming stripped 5 bases from V and 1 base from J, with 13 bases between. CDR3 in amino acids: CASSNRVVGTDTQYF. CDR3 nucleotides: TGTGCCAGCAGCAACAGGGTCGTGGGCACAGATACGCAGTATTTT.

This clonotype was counted many times. The rearrangement uses TRBV7-9 and TRBJ2-5; tentative D call: TRBD2 (6 bases). V lost 5 bases and J 5 bases, leaving 21 bases between the germline ends. From germline, CDR1 is SEHNR and CDR2 FQNEAQ (reference sequence). The CDR3 extends over 16 amino acids. This chain's CDR3 is CASSLSGSGPWETQYF. DNA for the CDR3: TGTGCCAGCAGCCTCTCGGGTAGCGGTCCGTGGGAGACCCAGTACTTC.

The V and J genes are TRBV20-1 and TRBJ2-6, with D perhaps matching TRBD1 or TRBD2 (6 bases each). The V and J ends lost 4 bases and 4 bases respectively, with 14 bases between them. This CDR3 comprises 15 residues. Germline lookup yields CDR1 DFQATT and CDR2 SNEGSKA (reference sequence). CDR3 nucleotide sequence: TGCAGTGCTAAGGGGGGCCGGGCCGGGGCCAACGTCCTGACTTTC. Its translation is CSAKGGRAGANVLTF.

Many counts were recorded for this clonotype. The chain is built from TRBV20-1 and TRBJ2-3, with unresolved D. The CDR3 is 15 residues long. CDR1 and CDR2 from the germline V gene are DFQATT and SNEGSKA (reference sequence). Between the trimmed V and J ends, which lost 1 base and 1 base, there was a span of 12 bases. In nucleotides, the CDR3 is TGCAGTGCTAGAGTACTGGAATGGGGCACAGATACGCAGTATTTT. Amino acid sequence: CSARVLEWGTDTQYF.

This chain connects TRBV7-6 to TRBJ1-1; D unclear. The CDR3 consists of 13 residues. Per germline, CDR1 SGHVS and CDR2 FNYEAQ. Trimming removed 1 base at V and 10 bases at J, with 13 bases between. CDR3 DNA: TGTGCCAGCAGCTTAGGCGGCCCCCAGCGAGCTTTCTTT. It codes for CASSLGGPQRAFF.

This clonotype appeared a few times. The chain has TRBV20-1 and TRBJ2-3; D is ambiguous. The germline V gene encodes CDR1 DFQATT and CDR2 SNEGSKA (reference sequence). V dropped 4 bases and J dropped 4 bases, with 6 bases sitting between them. CDR3 size: 11 residues. CDR3 sequence reads: CSAIGPDTQYF. The CDR3 bases are TGCAGTGCTATTGGACCAGATACGCAGTATTTT.

In this sample, this clonotype turned up a few times. The chain links TRBV6-6 to TRBJ1-4, with 10 bases identical to TRBD1. The CDR3 sequence is 14 residues long. Per the germline V gene, CDR1 is MNHNY and CDR2 is SVGAGI (reference sequence). V lost 6 bases to trimming and J lost 8 bases; unmatched junction nucleotides: 6. Written as DNA, the CDR3 is TGTGCCAGCAGCCCCAGACAGGGGGCGGAAAAACTGTTTTTT. Translation gives CASSPRQGAEKLFF.

This clonotype was seen a handful of times. V and J are TRBV2 and TRBJ2-5, with 8 bases identical to TRBD1. This CDR3 has 17 amino acids. J lost 2 bases, V lost 2 bases, and 10 bases had no gene match. Germline V gene lookup returns CDR1 SNHLY and CDR2 FYNNEI. The CDR3 region is CASSEMRPGTGQETQYF. The DNA of the CDR3 is TGTGCCAGCAGTGAAATGAGACCCGGGACAGGTCAAGAGACCCAGTACTTC.

To note about this clonotype: A much more abundant neighbour one base away suggests this may be a read error. J is TRBJ2-7 and V is TRBV12-5; 7 nucleotides match TRBD1. This CDR3 comprises 14 residues. Germline V gene lookup returns CDR1 LGHNT and CDR2 FRNRAP. The CDR3 region is CAGGLTGPSYEQYF. The CDR3 nucleotides read TGTGCTGGTGGTTTGACAGGGCCCTCCTACGAGCAGTACTTC. The variable domain in full, with the rest retrieved from reference TRBV12-5 and TRBJ2-7, is DARVTQTPRHKVTEMGQEVTMRCQPILGHNTVFWYRQTMMQGLELLAYFRNRAPLDDSGMPKDRFSAEMPDATLATLKIQPSEPRDSAVYFCAGGLTGPSYEQYFGPGTRLTVT.

The sample holds many counts of this clonotype. The V and J genes are TRBV2 and TRBJ1-6, with D perhaps matching TRBD1 (6 bases). Trimming cost V 5 bases and J 4 bases, with 12 bases left between them. This CDR3 region has 15 residues. Germline lookup yields CDR1 SNHLY and CDR2 FYNNEI. Here the CDR3 reads CASSPGHTYNSPLHF. The DNA of the CDR3 is TGTGCCAGCAGTCCGGGACACACTTATAATTCACCCCTCCACTTT.

This clonotype has just a few counts. The rearrangement links TRBV20-1 to TRBJ2-1; D possibly matches TRBD1 or TRBD2 (5 bases each). The CDR3 has 13 amino acids. V was pared by 5 bases and J by 2 bases, with 10 bases between. Germline V lookup: CDR1 DFQATT, CDR2 SNEGSKA (reference sequence). CDR3 sequence reads: CSAPWDPYNEQFF. The CDR3 DNA sequence: TGCAGTGCTCCCTGGGACCCCTACAATGAGCAGTTCTTC.

This clonotype came up many times. V usage is TRBV6-1 and J usage is TRBJ1-1; TRBD1 is a possible D gene (5 bases). The CDR3 contains 14 residues. Germline V lookup: CDR1 MNHNS, CDR2 SASEGT. V was clipped by 2 bases and J by 4 bases, with 11 bases between them. CDR3 bases: TGTGCCAGCAGTGAAAGGGTCGGGGGCACTGAAGCTTTCTTT. Translation: CASSERVGGTEAFF.

This clonotype has just a few counts. The gene calls are TRBV19 and TRBJ2-5; D may be TRBD1 (5 bases). The CDR3 consists of 13 residues. Trimming took 6 bases from V and 7 from J, leaving 15 bases between them. Germline V lookup: CDR1 LNHDA, CDR2 SQIVND (reference sequence). CDR3 coding DNA: TGTGCCAGTAGCCCGTCACCCCAGGGGACCCAGTACTTC. This gives the protein CASSPSPQGTQYF.

This clonotype appeared many times. The chain carries TRBV7-9 and TRBJ1-1, with no clear D. V was cut by 5 bases and J by 5 bases, with 21 bases left in between. The CDR3 runs 16 residues. Germline V gene data show CDR1 as SEHNR and CDR2 as FQNEAQ (reference sequence). CDR3 sequence: CASSTTGGSRGTEAFF. In DNA, the CDR3 is TGTGCCAGCAGCACCACTGGCGGTTCTAGAGGTACTGAAGCTTTCTTT.

This clonotype was detected many times. Here the CDR3 reads CASSRTGLGEAFF. CDR3 bases: TGTGCCAGCAGCCGCACAGGGTTGGGTGAAGCTTTCTTT. The J gene is TRBJ1-1, the V gene TRBV11-2; tentative D call: TRBD1 (6 bases). The V end lost 5 bases, the J end lost 7 bases, and 14 bases lay between the germline ends. The CDR3 has 13 residues. The V gene's germline CDR1 is SGHAT and CDR2 FQNNGV. The full variable domain, rest sourced from reference TRBV11-2 and TRBJ1-1, is EAGVAQSPRYKIIEKRQSVAFWCNPISGHATLYWYQQILGQGPKLLIQFQNNGVVDDSQLPKDRFSAERLKGVDSTLKIQPAKLEDSAVYLCASSRTGLGEAFFGQGTRLTVV.